This TCR beta chain was sequenced in a study of blood T cells in healthy people across ages. A second PCR of about 6 to 11 cycles used a sample-barcoded 5' primer and a J-beta primer mix. TCRdb reprocessed the 5' RACE reads with MiXCR, giving one entry per CDR3 protein. This table holds more than 900,000 distinct CDR3 sequences, around 25% found once. Notes on the study in general: Diversity estimated from one million T cells was considered an underestimate. A strong correlation was seen between TCR beta diversity and naive T cell percentage.

The length of the CDR3 is 13 residues. V gave up 10 bases and J gave up 2 bases, with 14 bases separating them. CDR1 is LNHNV and CDR2 is YYDKDF in the germline V gene (reference sequence). This clonotype has a handful of counts. Its target is not known. This sample was shared with a second study, whose subject was T cells of mothers and their children.

This clonotype originated in a girl aged 2-10 years in good health. Sequencing input: blood. V is TRBV15 and J is TRBJ2-5; maybe TRBD2 (6 bases). The CDR3 region has the DNA TGTGCCAGCAGGGCGCGGGGACAAGAGACCCAGTACTTC. Translated, it gives CASRARGQETQYF.